The sample holds a few counts of the clone carrying this T cell receptor beta chain. Original processing methods: From reference gene primer amplification, estimates of nucleated cell counts were derived. Assay used: immunoSEQ multiplex PCR; TCRdb lists only in-frame clones, some missing. V and J calls plus clone size are reproduced from that table; the DNA served to infer D and trimming. The sample includes hundreds of thousands of clones, approximately 85% seen only once; the top ten take about 8.2%. V lost 6 bases to trimming and J lost 9 bases, with 12 bases between them. The CDR3 runs to 11 residues. Germline V gene lookup returns CDR1 SNHLY and CDR2 FYNNEI. The data derive from a study of blood T cell repertoires in COVID-19. Across the whole study: Specimens from acute and convalescent COVID-19 originated in the United States, Italy and Spain.

This chain connects TRBV2 to TRBJ2-7; tentatively, D is TRBD2 (5 bases). The sample comprised PBMCs or T cells enriched from blood (not recorded which). The receptor comes from a woman aged 45-65 years with acute COVID-19. This CDR3 is CASSPGRGQYF. CDR3 nucleotide sequence: TGTGCCAGCAGCCCCGGCCGGGGGCAGTACTTC.